These 31 T cell receptor beta chains share one sample of origin, sequenced in a study of OX40 agonist ivuxolimab in advanced cancers. Assay: immunoSEQ multiplex PCR; the TCRdb copy retains only in-frame clones and omits some. The sample includes over 45,000 clones, roughly 91% of them seen just once. The material sequenced was CD4+ or CD8+ T cells sorted from blood, taken in a trial of the OX40 agonist ivuxolimab. The receptors derive from an adult with an advanced solid tumor such as melanoma, head and neck, liver or kidney cancer.

V is TRBV6-1 and J is TRBJ1-2; D gene uncertain. V was pared by 4 bases and J by 7 bases, with 19 bases between. There are 15 residues in the CDR3. Looked up from germline, CDR1 is MNHNS and CDR2 is SASEGT. The CDR3 spells CASSGGVGSVSGYTF. CDR3 coding DNA: TGTGCCAGCAGTGGCGGGGTGGGATCTGTAAGTGGCTACACCTTC.

This CDR3 is CSVDDRGGYTF. As DNA, the CDR3 is TGCAGCGTTGACGATAGGGGTGGCTACACCTTC. V gene TRBV29-1 combines with J gene TRBJ1-2, with a possible D match to TRBD1 (5 bases). The CDR3 consists of 11 residues. V was clipped by 3 bases and J by 7 bases, with 9 bases between them. CDR1 and CDR2 from the germline V gene are SQVTM and ANQGSEA.

J is TRBJ1-5 and V is TRBV7-2, with 7 bases that match TRBD1. Unmatched junction bases numbered 3, after V lost 1 base and J lost 0 bases. CDR3 length: 16 residues. Germline values: CDR1 SGHTA, CDR2 FQGNSA. The CDR3 reads CASSLEGQYSNQPQHF. The CDR3 region has the DNA TGTGCCAGCAGCTTAGAGGGACAGTATAGCAATCAGCCCCAGCATTTT.

CDR3 sequence reads: CASSVSGTSVYNEQFF. CDR3 sequence (DNA): TGTGCCAGCAGTGTTTCCGGGACTAGCGTTTACAATGAGCAGTTCTTC. This chain joins TRBV27 and TRBJ2-1, with 10 bases that match TRBD2. Looked up from germline, CDR1 is MNHEY and CDR2 is SMNVEV (reference sequence). This CDR3 contains 16 residues. The V and J ends lost 5 bases and 4 bases, in that order; junction bases with no gene match: 8.

This chain connects TRBV19 to TRBJ2-7; TRBD1 is a possible D gene (6 bases). The V end was cut by 7 bases, the J end by 5 bases, with 9 bases between. The CDR3 loop spans 11 amino acids. The germline CDR1 and CDR2 sequences are LNHDA and SQIVND (reference sequence). The CDR3 sequence is CASTGAHEQYF. The CDR3 bases are TGTGCCAGTACAGGGGCCCACGAGCAGTACTTC.

The chain has TRBV5-1 and TRBJ2-7, with unresolved D. CDR1 is SGHRS and CDR2 is YFSETQ in the germline V gene. The ends were cut back, 4 bases at V and 2 bases at J, with 13 bases in the middle. The CDR3 is made up of 14 amino acids. CDR3 in amino acids: CASSDWSTTYEQYF. Here the CDR3 DNA reads TGCGCCAGCAGCGACTGGTCAACAACCTACGAGCAGTACTTC.

The chain carries TRBV5-4 and TRBJ2-7; D might be TRBD1 or TRBD2, each matching 5 bases. Germline CDR1 is SGHNT and CDR2 is YYREEE (reference sequence). Trimming removed 2 bases at V and 5 bases at J, with 14 bases between. The CDR3 runs to 14 residues. CDR3: CASSLELAGNEQYF. DNA of the CDR3: TGTGCCAGCAGCTTAGAGCTAGCAGGGAACGAGCAGTACTTC. Filled out from reference TRBV5-4 and TRBJ2-7, the complete variable domain reads ETGVTQSPTHLIKTRGQQVTLRCSSQSGHNTVSWYQQALGQGPQFIFQYYREEENGRGNFPPRFSGLQFPNYSSELNVNALELDDSALYLCASSLELAGNEQYFGPGTRLTVT.

The chain employs TRBV6-5 and TRBJ1-5, with 8 bases fitting TRBD1. CDR1 MNHEY and CDR2 SVGAGI come from the germline V gene. V lost 5 bases, J lost 4 bases, and 7 bases stayed unmatched. The CDR3 covers 15 residues. The CDR3 DNA follows: TGTGCCAGCAGTAGCCGGACAGGGCAGAATCAGCCCCAGCATTTT. This encodes CASSSRTGQNQPQHF.

V usage is TRBV2 and J usage is TRBJ2-2, with 8 positions matching TRBD1. J was trimmed by 5 bases and V by 0 bases; bases with no gene match: 14. Germline V gene data show CDR1 as SNHLY and CDR2 as FYNNEI. The CDR3 has 19 residues. CDR3 DNA sequence: TGTGCCAGCAGTGAAGCTTGGGGCGCAGGGGGCAAATTGACCGGGGAGCTGTTTTTT. Protein: CASSEAWGAGGKLTGELFF.

The chain combines TRBV11-2 with TRBJ2-2; TRBD2 aligns across 12 bases. V lost 1 base to trimming and J lost 7 bases; unmatched junction nucleotides: 7. This CDR3 spans 17 amino acids. Per germline, CDR1 SGHAT and CDR2 FQNNGV. The CDR3, as DNA: TGTGCCAGCAGCTTAGGGGGAGGACTAGCGGGAATCGGGGAGCTGTTTTTT. This gives the protein CASSLGGGLAGIGELFF. The full variable domain, its missing parts supplied by reference TRBV11-2 and TRBJ2-2, is EAGVAQSPRYKIIEKRQSVAFWCNPISGHATLYWYQQILGQGPKLLIQFQNNGVVDDSQLPKDRFSAERLKGVDSTLKIQPAKLEDSAVYLCASSLGGGLAGIGELFFGEGSRLTVL.

V usage is TRBV4-2 and J usage is TRBJ2-7; TRBD1 or TRBD2 may be the D gene (5 bases each). Between the trimmed V and J ends, which lost 3 bases and 4 bases, there was a span of 28 bases. Germline lookup yields CDR1 LGHNA and CDR2 YNFKEQ. This CDR3 has 19 residues. The CDR3 loop is CASSHSVPNIGASPYEQYF. The CDR3 nucleotides read TGTGCCAGCAGCCATAGCGTCCCGAACATCGGGGCTAGCCCATACGAGCAGTACTTC.

The chain recombines TRBV28 with TRBJ2-7, with TRBD2 as a possible D gene (6 bases). CDR1 is MDHEN and CDR2 is SYDVKM in the germline V gene. V lost 4 bases and J 2 bases, leaving 12 bases between the germline ends. The CDR3 loop spans 14 amino acids. The CDR3 DNA follows: TGTGCCAGCAGTTACCTTGGGGGGACCTACGAGCAGTACTTC. Translated: CASSYLGGTYEQYF.

The chain recombines TRBV29-1 with TRBJ2-3, with TRBD2 matching 7 bases. This CDR3 region has 14 residues. The trim removed 7 bases at V and 6 bases at J, leaving 13 bases unmatched. Germline-derived CDR1 and CDR2 are SQVTM and ANQGSEA. DNA of the CDR3: TGCAGCGCTCGGGGGGTTGGGGGAGAGGATACGCAGTATTTT. This translates into CSARGVGGEDTQYF.

CDR3 sequence reads: CASRIRENTEAFF. The CDR3 nucleotides are TGTGCCAGTAGGATAAGGGAAAACACTGAAGCTTTCTTT. V usage is TRBV5-4 and J usage is TRBJ1-1; D remains ambiguous. V was clipped by 8 bases and J by 2 bases, with 13 bases between them. CDR3 size: 13 residues. Germline CDR1 SGHNT, CDR2 YYREEE (reference sequence).

J is TRBJ2-1 and V is TRBV19; 7 bases agree with TRBD1. The CDR3 consists of 15 residues. V gave up 6 bases and J gave up 0 bases; unmatched junction bases: 5. Per germline, CDR1 LNHDA and CDR2 SQIVND (reference sequence). CDR3 in amino acids: CASSLSGGSYNEQFF. CDR3 nucleotides: TGTGCCAGTAGCTTATCAGGGGGCTCCTACAATGAGCAGTTCTTC.

The gene calls are TRBV27 and TRBJ1-5, with TRBD1 matching over 8 bases. Germline trimming cut 5 bases from V and 2 bases from J; bases unmatched to any gene: 2. CDR1 and CDR2 (germline): MNHEY, SMNVEV (reference sequence). CDR3 length equals 14 residues. CDR3: CASSHRGGNQPQHF. CDR3 sequence (DNA): TGTGCCAGCAGTCACAGGGGGGGCAATCAGCCCCAGCATTTT.

The chain has TRBV11-2 and TRBJ2-7; D is unresolved. Between the trimmed V and J ends, which lost 3 bases and 6 bases, there was a span of 9 bases. CDR3 length equals 12 residues. From germline, CDR1 is SGHAT and CDR2 FQNNGV. The CDR3 DNA reads TGTGCCAGCAGCTTTGGCGGCCTCGAGCAGTACTTC. Translating gives CASSFGGLEQYF.

The chain carries TRBV7-9 and TRBJ2-1; D remains unclear. V was trimmed by 0 bases and J by 6 bases, leaving 15 bases between them. CDR1 is SEHNR, CDR2 FQNEAQ, per germline (reference sequence). This CDR3 has 16 amino acids. CDR3 sequence: CASSLALGPKGNEQFF. CDR3 nucleotides: TGTGCCAGCAGCTTAGCGTTAGGGCCTAAGGGCAATGAGCAGTTCTTC.

This clone occurred once. This rearrangement joins TRBV7-2 to TRBJ1-2, with D possibly being TRBD1 (5 bases). Trimming took 5 bases from V and 0 from J, leaving 16 bases between them. CDR1 and CDR2 (germline): SGHTA, FQGNSA. This CDR3 is 16 amino acids long. The chain's CDR3 is CASSRDYPPANYGYTF. The CDR3, as DNA: TGTGCCAGCAGCCGGGACTACCCACCAGCTAACTATGGCTACACCTTC.

The chain combines TRBV2 with TRBJ1-4; D unclear. V was cut by 2 bases and J by 0 bases, with 10 bases left in between. Germline CDR1 reads SNHLY; CDR2 reads FYNNEI. CDR3 length equals 16 residues. CDR3 region: CASSETSPATNEKLFF. The DNA of the CDR3 is TGTGCCAGCAGTGAAACATCTCCTGCAACTAATGAAAAACTGTTTTTT. The full variable domain, its missing parts supplied by reference TRBV2 and TRBJ1-4, is EPEVTQTPSHQVTQMGQEVILRCVPISNHLYFYWYRQILGQKVEFLVSFYNNEISEKSEIFDDQFSVERPDGSNFTLKIRSTKLEDSAMYFCASSETSPATNEKLFFGSGTQLSVL.

The chain couples TRBV27 to TRBJ2-7; the D gene is possibly TRBD1 (6 bases). The germline V and J ends were trimmed by 3 bases and 3 bases, with 9 bases remaining between them. The CDR3 consists of 13 residues. Germline values: CDR1 MNHEY, CDR2 SMNVEV (reference sequence). For the CDR3, the DNA is TGTGCCAGCAGTTTCGGGACACACTACGAGCAGTACTTC. It is translated as CASSFGTHYEQYF.

This clone occurred a few times. V and J are TRBV19 and TRBJ1-1; D is unresolved. There are 12 residues in the CDR3. Trimming shortened V by 8 bases and J by 0 bases, and 7 bases separated the two germline ends. Germline V gene data show CDR1 as LNHDA and CDR2 as SQIVND (reference sequence). CDR3 sequence (DNA): TGTGCCAGTCGGGCGATGAACACTGAAGCTTTCTTT. Protein: CASRAMNTEAFF.

The chain couples TRBV6-5 to TRBJ1-1; TRBD1 is a possible D gene (6 bases). The V end was cut by 6 bases, the J end by 7 bases, with 15 bases between. Germline values: CDR1 MNHEY, CDR2 SVGAGI. This CDR3 has 13 amino acids. The CDR3 region is CASRASGAGEAFF. In nucleotides, the CDR3 is TGTGCCAGCAGGGCCTCGGGGGCGGGTGAAGCTTTCTTT.

This clone was detected only once. CDR3 protein: CASSQDSTSGSYEQYF. In DNA, the CDR3 is TGCGCCAGCAGCCAAGATTCGACTAGCGGCTCCTACGAGCAGTACTTC. This chain joins TRBV4-1 and TRBJ2-7, with 9 bases identical to TRBD2. Germline loops: CDR1 MGHRA, CDR2 YSYEKL. The V gene end was trimmed by 0 bases and the J gene end by 0 bases; junction bases not matched to a gene: 3. The CDR3 is 16 amino acids.

The J gene is TRBJ1-1, the V gene TRBV2; the D gene is possibly TRBD1 (5 bases). CDR1 and CDR2 (germline): SNHLY, FYNNEI. Trimming stripped 5 bases from V and 4 bases from J, with 11 bases between. This CDR3 contains 13 residues. DNA for the CDR3: TGTGCCAGCAGTACGGGGGACTCCACTGAAGCTTTCTTT. The encoded protein is CASSTGDSTEAFF.

The chain links TRBV10-3 to TRBJ2-2, with TRBD2 matching 10 bases. The V segment lost 7 bases and the J segment 6 bases; nucleotides outside the gene matches: 5. Looked up from germline, CDR1 is ENHRY and CDR2 is SYGVKD. The CDR3 is 14 amino acids. This CDR3 is CAITSGTSAGELFF. Here the CDR3 DNA reads TGTGCCATCACCTCCGGGACTAGCGCCGGGGAGCTGTTTTTT.

The rearrangement links TRBV9 to TRBJ2-3; TRBD2 matches 10 bases. The CDR3 runs 16 residues. CDR1 is SGDLS and CDR2 is YYNGEE in the germline V gene. V shed 4 bases, J shed 2 bases, and the junction held 7 bases outside the gene matches. CDR3 nucleotide sequence: TGTGCCAGCAGCTTAAGCGGGGGGGCTTACACAGATACGCAGTATTTT. Its translation is CASSLSGGAYTDTQYF.

This clone was picked up a small number of times. CDR3 protein: CASSRDLLADTQYF. DNA of the CDR3: TGTGCCAGCAGCCGAGACTTGCTTGCAGATACGCAGTATTTT. This sequence joins TRBV4-2 and TRBJ2-3; D is undetermined. The CDR3 runs to 14 residues. Trimming removed 4 bases from V and 4 bases from J, with 12 bases in between. Germline values: CDR1 LGHNA, CDR2 YNFKEQ.

V and J are TRBV5-6 and TRBJ2-7; D call uncertain. This CDR3 has 14 residues. CDR1 and CDR2 from the germline V gene are SGHDT and YYEEEE. V was pared by 4 bases and J by 0 bases, with 11 bases between. Here the CDR3 DNA reads TGTGCCAGCAGCCCGCGGTGGAGCTCCTACGAGCAGTACTTC. Translated, it gives CASSPRWSSYEQYF. Supplemented by reference TRBV5-6 and TRBJ2-7, the full variable domain reads DAGVTQSPTHLIKTRGQQVTLRCSPKSGHDTVSWYQQALGQGPQFIFQYYEEEERQRGNFPDRFSGHQFPNYSSELNVNALLLGDSALYLCASSPRWSSYEQYFGPGTRLTVT.

This chain's CDR3 is CASSQGQGAHEQYF. The CDR3 DNA reads as TGCGCCAGCAGCCAAGGACAGGGGGCCCACGAGCAGTACTTC. V and J are TRBV4-1 and TRBJ2-7; 10 bases align to TRBD1. Trimming at V came to 1 base and at J to 5 bases, leaving 2 bases not matched to a gene. The germline V gene encodes CDR1 MGHRA and CDR2 YSYEKL. This CDR3 contains 14 residues.

This chain links TRBV13 with TRBJ1-5, with a tentative D call TRBD1 (5 bases). Between the trimmed V and J ends, which lost 5 bases and 1 base, there was a span of 12 bases. The CDR3 has 15 amino acids. Germline loops: CDR1 PRHDT, CDR2 FYEKMQ (reference sequence). CDR3 nucleotide sequence: TGTGCCAGCAGCCGAATGGGGGAAAGCAATCAGCCCCAGCATTTT. It specifies CASSRMGESNQPQHF.